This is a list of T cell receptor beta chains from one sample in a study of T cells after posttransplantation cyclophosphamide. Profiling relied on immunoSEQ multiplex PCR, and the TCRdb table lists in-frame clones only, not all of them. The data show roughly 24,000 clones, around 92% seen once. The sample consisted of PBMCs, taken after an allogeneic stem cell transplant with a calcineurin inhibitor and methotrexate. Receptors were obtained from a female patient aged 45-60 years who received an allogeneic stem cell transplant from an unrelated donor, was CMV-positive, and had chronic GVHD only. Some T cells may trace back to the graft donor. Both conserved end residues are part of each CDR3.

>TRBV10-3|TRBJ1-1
CAISEPWASETAFF
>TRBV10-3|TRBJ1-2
CAISERTGGELVYGYTF
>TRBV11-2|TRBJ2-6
CASSLVLSSGANVLTF
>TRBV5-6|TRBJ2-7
CASSLSTVLPYEQYF
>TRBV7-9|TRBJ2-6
CASSPRGGLSGANVLTF
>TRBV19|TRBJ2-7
CASRGLAGSYEQYF
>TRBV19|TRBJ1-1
CASSRPPGQNTEAFF
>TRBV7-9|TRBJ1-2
CASSTGTGGSYGYTF
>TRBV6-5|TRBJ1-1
CASRAGLNTEAFF
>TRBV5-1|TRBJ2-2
CASSLRGTINTGELFF
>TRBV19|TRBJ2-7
CASSISGGSYLSYEQYF
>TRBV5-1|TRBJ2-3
CASSSALQRDTDTQYF
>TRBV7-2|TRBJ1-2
CASSSPPGLRGYTF
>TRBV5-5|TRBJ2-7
CASSSTSYEQYF
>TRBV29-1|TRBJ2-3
CSVEDLGGHF
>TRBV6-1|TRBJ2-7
CASSGLRQKYEQYF
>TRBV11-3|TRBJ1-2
CASSLAFKDRGTYGYTF
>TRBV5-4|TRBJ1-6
CASSLELYGTGNSPLHF
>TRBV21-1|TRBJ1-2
CASSKPRVPCYTF
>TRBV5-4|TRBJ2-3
CASSLASGRLTDTQYF
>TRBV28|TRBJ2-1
CASTGLGFLGEQFF